The 17 T cell receptor beta chains given below trace back to one sample, sequenced in a study of CD8 T cells in ankylosing spondylitis. TCRdb re-derived calls from the 5' RACE reads in MiXCR, one entry per CDR3 protein. Among tens of thousands of distinct CDR3 sequences listed, 27% were seen once. The sample consisted of blood, either unsorted or a sorted T cell fraction (not recorded which). The receptor set was obtained from a male donor with ankylosing spondylitis or in good health (not recorded which).

In its sample, this clonotype was seen a few times. The chain combines TRBV18 with TRBJ2-1; D remains ambiguous. The CDR3 runs to 14 residues. Germline values: CDR1 KGHSH, CDR2 LQKENI. V shed 0 bases and J shed 5 bases, with 8 bases lying between them. The CDR3 reads CASSPPVGDNEQFF. CDR3 nucleotides: TGTGCCAGCTCACCACCGGTTGGAGACAATGAGCAGTTCTTC. Full variable domain (rest looked up from reference TRBV18 and TRBJ2-1): NAGVMQNPRHLVRRRGQEARLRCSPMKGHSHVYWYRQLPEEGLKFMVYLQKENIIDESGMPKERFSAEFPKEGPSILRIQQVVRGDSAAYFCASSPPVGDNEQFFGPGTRLTVL.

The chain is built from TRBV24-1 and TRBJ1-3, with 8 bases matching TRBD1. The CDR3 sequence is 17 residues long. Losses at the gene ends were 4 bases for V and 2 bases for J; bases not matched to a gene: 9. The germline V gene has CDR1 KGHDR and CDR2 SFDVKD. CDR3 sequence: CATSERTGRSTGNTIYF. The CDR3 DNA reads as TGTGCCACCAGTGAGCGGACAGGGCGGTCTACTGGAAACACCATATATTTT.

This clonotype was picked up a small number of times. The V gene is TRBV28, the J gene TRBJ1-1; weak D call: TRBD1 (5 bases). Germline V gene data show CDR1 as MDHEN and CDR2 as SYDVKM. V was shortened by 5 bases and J by 10 bases, with 17 bases between the two germline ends. The CDR3 runs 13 residues. Written as DNA, the CDR3 is TGTGCCAGCAGTCCGCGCCCCAGGGACGGAGCTTTCTTT. Its translation is CASSPRPRDGAFF.

This clonotype was counted a few times. This chain links TRBV18 with TRBJ1-5, with D unresolved. The CDR3 is 16 residues long. CDR1 is KGHSH and CDR2 is LQKENI in the germline V gene. V gave up 3 bases and J gave up 0 bases, with 12 bases separating them. The CDR3 reads CASSPDPEYSNQPQHF. DNA for the CDR3: TGTGCCAGCTCACCCGATCCAGAATATAGCAATCAGCCCCAGCATTTT.

The rearrangement links TRBV7-9 to TRBJ2-3; D is undetermined. CDR3 size: 14 residues. Between the trimmed V and J ends, which lost 1 base and 0 bases, there was a span of 5 bases. Germline V gives CDR1 SEHNR, CDR2 FQNEAQ (reference sequence). CDR3 protein: CASSLVYSTDTQYF. CDR3 nucleotide sequence: TGTGCCAGCAGCTTAGTTTACAGCACAGATACGCAGTATTTT.

This clonotype showed up just a few times. In DNA, the CDR3 is TGCAGTGCTAGAGAACCGGACCAGGAAGCTTTCTTT. Its translation is CSAREPDQEAFF. V gene TRBV20-1 combines with J gene TRBJ1-1; no reliable D call. V shed 0 bases and J shed 8 bases, with 10 bases lying between them. The germline V gene has CDR1 DFQATT and CDR2 SNEGSKA (reference sequence). The CDR3 totals 12 residues.

The chain links TRBV10-1 to TRBJ1-2; D is perhaps TRBD1 (5 bases). The CDR3 has 17 amino acids. Trimming cost V 4 bases and J 0 bases, with 18 bases left between them. The germline gives CDR1 WNHNN, CDR2 SYGVQD (reference sequence). CDR3: CASSVTPGGVSNYGYTF. CDR3 coding DNA: TGCGCCAGCAGTGTCACTCCAGGAGGGGTCTCTAACTATGGCTACACCTTC.

This clonotype was detected only a few times. This chain joins TRBV5-1 and TRBJ2-3, with D hard to call. The V end was cut by 2 bases, the J end by 4 bases, with 8 bases between. The CDR3 totals 13 residues. The germline V gene has CDR1 SGHRS and CDR2 YFSETQ. CDR3 loop: CASSFGLADTQYF. Here the CDR3 DNA reads TGCGCCAGCAGCTTCGGGTTGGCAGATACGCAGTATTTT.

V usage is TRBV20-1 and J usage is TRBJ1-2; D unresolved. The germline V gene encodes CDR1 DFQATT and CDR2 SNEGSKA (reference sequence). This CDR3 has 15 residues. V lost 3 bases, J lost 3 bases, and 17 bases lay in between. For the CDR3, the DNA is TGCAGTGCTAGTTACACGGGCGGTTCCTACTATGGCTACACCTTC. Its translation: CSASYTGGSYYGYTF.

The chain has TRBV7-9 and TRBJ1-1; a possible D gene is TRBD1 (5 bases). The CDR3 contains 13 residues. Germline-derived CDR1 and CDR2 are SEHNR and FQNEAQ (reference sequence). V was clipped by 4 bases and J by 1 base, with 7 bases between them. The CDR3 coding sequence is TGTGCCAGCAGCTCGACAGAGAACACTGAAGCTTTCTTT. Protein product: CASSSTENTEAFF. Filled out from reference TRBV7-9 and TRBJ1-1, the complete variable domain reads DTGVSQNPRHKITKRGQNVTFRCDPISEHNRLYWYRQTLGQGPEFLTYFQNEAQLEKSRLLSDRFSAERPKGSFSTLEIQRTEQGDSAMYLCASSSTENTEAFFGQGTRLTVV.

The chain combines TRBV9 with TRBJ2-2; D remains ambiguous. Trimming took off 1 base at V and 3 bases at J, with 13 bases between the two ends. This CDR3 region has 16 residues. Germline V gene lookup returns CDR1 SGDLS and CDR2 YYNGEE. This chain's CDR3 is CASSVTQAGYTGELFF. The DNA of the CDR3 is TGTGCCAGCAGCGTAACCCAAGCCGGGTACACCGGGGAGCTGTTTTTT.

The chain is built from TRBV10-3 and TRBJ1-1; 7 bases line up with TRBD1. CDR3 length: 14 amino acids. Germline V gene sequence: CDR1 ENHRY, CDR2 SYGVKD. V was pared by 9 bases and J by 1 base, with 8 bases of the junction left unmatched. The CDR3 spells CAINWGTENTEAFF. The DNA for the CDR3 is TGTGCCATAAATTGGGGGACAGAGAACACTGAAGCTTTCTTT.

This clonotype was counted only a few times. The gene calls are TRBV12-3 or TRBV12-4 and TRBJ1-5; unclear D gene. CDR3 size: 13 residues. Trimming took off 6 bases at V and 0 bases at J, with 6 bases between the two ends. CDR3 in DNA: TGTGCCAGCAGAGAGGGTAGCAATCAGCCCCAGCATTTT. Translation gives CASREGSNQPQHF.

The chain joins TRBV29-1 to TRBJ1-5; D might be TRBD1 (5 bases). Trimming took 6 bases from V and 3 from J, leaving 6 bases between them. Germline CDR1 SQVTM, CDR2 ANQGSEA. This CDR3 spans 11 amino acids. CDR3 nucleotide sequence: TGCAGCGTAGGGGACAATCAGCCCCAGCATTTT. Encoded protein: CSVGDNQPQHF.

The table lists this clonotype with a few counts. The chain carries TRBV20-1 and TRBJ2-5, with D uncertain. The CDR3 sequence is 12 residues long. Germline CDR1 reads DFQATT; CDR2 reads SNEGSKA (reference sequence). With 3 bases removed from V and 2 bases from J, the gap between germline ends came to 7 bases. CDR3 residues: CSASQLQETQYF. CDR3 in DNA: TGCAGTGCTAGCCAGTTACAAGAGACCCAGTACTTC.

Many counts were recorded for this clonotype. V is TRBV12-3 or TRBV12-4 and J is TRBJ2-5, with TRBD2 identical over 13 bases. CDR3 length equals 15 residues. V shed 9 bases, J shed 2 bases, and the junction held 6 bases outside the gene matches. CDR3 sequence (DNA): TGTGCCAGTGAACCGGGACTAGCGGGACAAGAGACCCAGTACTTC. It codes for CASEPGLAGQETQYF.

The CDR3 loop is CATSRDPDYMYEQYF. DNA of the CDR3: TGTGCCACCAGCAGAGATCCGGACTATATGTACGAGCAGTACTTC. V is TRBV15 and J is TRBJ2-7; D is perhaps TRBD2 (6 bases). This CDR3 contains 15 residues. Germline V gene lookup returns CDR1 LNHNV and CDR2 YYDKDF (reference sequence). Trimming removed 0 bases at V and 4 bases at J, with 13 bases between.